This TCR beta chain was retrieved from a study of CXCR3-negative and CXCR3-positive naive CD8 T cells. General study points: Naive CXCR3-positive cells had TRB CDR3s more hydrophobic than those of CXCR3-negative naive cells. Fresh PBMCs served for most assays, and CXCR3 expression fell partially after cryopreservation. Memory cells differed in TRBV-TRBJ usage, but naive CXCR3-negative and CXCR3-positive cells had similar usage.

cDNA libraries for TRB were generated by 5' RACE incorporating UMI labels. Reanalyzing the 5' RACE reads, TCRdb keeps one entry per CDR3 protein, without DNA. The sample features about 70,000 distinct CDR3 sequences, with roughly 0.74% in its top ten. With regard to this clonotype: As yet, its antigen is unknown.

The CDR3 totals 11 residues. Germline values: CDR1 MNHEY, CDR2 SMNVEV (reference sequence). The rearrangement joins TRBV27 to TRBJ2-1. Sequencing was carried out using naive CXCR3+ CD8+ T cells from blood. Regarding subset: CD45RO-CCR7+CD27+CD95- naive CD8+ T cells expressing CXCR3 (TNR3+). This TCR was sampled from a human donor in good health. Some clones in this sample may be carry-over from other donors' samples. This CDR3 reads CASIAYNEQFF.